The rows below give T cell receptor beta chains drawn from one sample of a study of Ad26.COV2.S vaccination and SARS-CoV-2 variants. Method: immunoSEQ multiplex PCR; TCRdb's copy keeps in-frame clones and lacks some. The table records a few hundred thousand clones, approximately 90% of them present only once. This material consisted of peripheral blood, taken in a trial of Ad26.COV2.S vaccine versus placebo. All receptors come from a person aged 18-60 years who received the Ad26.COV2.S COVID-19 vaccine or a placebo. Both conserved end residues are part of each CDR3. Clone size is stated in some rows and not others, as once, few, many or a class when expanded.

clone size,V gene,J gene,CDR3 protein
once,TRBV19,TRBJ1-1,CATKTHEAFF
once,TRBV4-3,TRBJ2-7,CASSQAPDRNYEQYF
-,TRBV27,TRBJ2-7,CASKGQPYEQYF
-,TRBV2,TRBJ1-4,CASVRDWGEKLFF
-,TRBV6-4,TRBJ2-7,CASFRPPDYEQYF
-,TRBV10-3,TRBJ2-1,CAIRASGNEQFF
-,TRBV5-6,TRBJ1-1,CASSVRGNTEAFF
-,TRBV7-2,TRBJ1-4,CASSFLGTNNEKLFF
-,TRBV6-6,TRBJ2-2,CASPQLPDTGELFF
-,TRBV11-2,TRBJ1-1,CASSLGMNTEAFF
-,TRBV27,TRBJ1-2,CASSARTGFYGYTF
-,TRBV3-1/TRBV3-2,TRBJ2-7,CASSKGLAEAYEQYF
-,TRBV28,TRBJ1-4,CASSLGAGIMEKLFF
-,TRBV10-2,TRBJ2-1,CASSDFAGGGYNEQFF
-,TRBV7-6,TRBJ2-7,CASSALGFEQYF
-,TRBV19,TRBJ1-1,CASSISRSDTEAFF
-,TRBV4-1,TRBJ1-4,CASSVDSLNEKLFF
-,TRBV4-3,TRBJ1-3,CASSQDREPPGTIYF
few,TRBV12-2,TRBJ1-5,CASRLKPRTRNQPQHF
-,TRBV9,TRBJ1-4,CASSVLQGGSEKLFF
-,TRBV27,TRBJ2-7,CASSPSDRVHEQYF
-,TRBV4-1,TRBJ1-5,CASSQHDRVGGPQHF
-,TRBV29-1,TRBJ1-2,CSVAHSGGNGYTF
-,TRBV6-5,TRBJ1-2,CARSRGGVAYYGYTF
-,TRBV7-2,TRBJ2-3,CASSNFPGTSGSTDTQYF
-,TRBV5-1,TRBJ2-7,CASSLKVGQGVSYEQYF
-,TRBV28,TRBJ2-7,CASSYLVPGVKGEQYF
-,TRBV28,TRBJ2-3,CASSPPGGLKDTQYF
-,TRBV27,TRBJ2-1,CASSSRMKKESSYNEQFF
once,TRBV15,TRBJ2-5,CATSRAPTRGMAQYF
-,TRBV15,TRBJ2-1,CATSREGASYNEQFF
-,TRBV24-1,TRBJ1-5,CATSTGGYGQPQHF